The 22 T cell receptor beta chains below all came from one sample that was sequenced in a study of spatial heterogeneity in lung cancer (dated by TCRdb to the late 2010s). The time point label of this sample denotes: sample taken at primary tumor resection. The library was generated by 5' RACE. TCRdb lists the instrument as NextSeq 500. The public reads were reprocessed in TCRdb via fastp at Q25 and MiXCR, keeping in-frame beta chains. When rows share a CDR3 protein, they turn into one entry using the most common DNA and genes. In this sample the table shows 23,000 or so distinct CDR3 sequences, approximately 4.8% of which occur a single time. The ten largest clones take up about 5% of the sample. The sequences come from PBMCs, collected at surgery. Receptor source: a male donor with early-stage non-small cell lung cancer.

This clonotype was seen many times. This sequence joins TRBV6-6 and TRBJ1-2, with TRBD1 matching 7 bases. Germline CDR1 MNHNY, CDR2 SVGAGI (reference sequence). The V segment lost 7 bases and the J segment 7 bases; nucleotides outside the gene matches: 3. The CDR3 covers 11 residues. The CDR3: CASKEGAGYTF. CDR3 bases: TGTGCCAGCAAGGAGGGGGCTGGCTACACCTTC.

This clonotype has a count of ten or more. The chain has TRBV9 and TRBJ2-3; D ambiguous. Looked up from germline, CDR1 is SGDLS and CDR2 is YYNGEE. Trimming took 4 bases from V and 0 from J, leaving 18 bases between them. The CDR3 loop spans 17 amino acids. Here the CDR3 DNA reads TGTGCCAGCAGCCGTAGTTGGGCCCCTGGGAGCACAGATACGCAGTATTTT. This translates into CASSRSWAPGSTDTQYF.

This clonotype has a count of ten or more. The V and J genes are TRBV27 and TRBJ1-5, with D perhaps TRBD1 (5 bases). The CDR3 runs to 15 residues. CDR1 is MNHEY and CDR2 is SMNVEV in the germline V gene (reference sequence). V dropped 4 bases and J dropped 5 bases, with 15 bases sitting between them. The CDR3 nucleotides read TGTGCCAGCAGTTACCGGGGGGGAATGGATCAGCCCCAGCATTTT. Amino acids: CASSYRGGMDQPQHF.

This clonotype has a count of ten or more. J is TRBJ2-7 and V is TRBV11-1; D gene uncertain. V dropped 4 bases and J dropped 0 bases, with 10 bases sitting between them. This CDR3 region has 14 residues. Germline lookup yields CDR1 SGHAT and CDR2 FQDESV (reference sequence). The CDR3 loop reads CASSSAAYSYEQYF. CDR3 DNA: TGTGCCAGCAGCTCCGCGGCCTACTCCTACGAGCAGTACTTC. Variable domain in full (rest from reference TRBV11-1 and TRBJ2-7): EAEVAQSPRYKITEKSQAVAFWCDPISGHATLYWYRQILGQGPELLVQFQDESVVDDSQLPKDRFSAERLKGVDSTLKIQPAELGDSAMYLCASSSAAYSYEQYFGPGTRLTVT.

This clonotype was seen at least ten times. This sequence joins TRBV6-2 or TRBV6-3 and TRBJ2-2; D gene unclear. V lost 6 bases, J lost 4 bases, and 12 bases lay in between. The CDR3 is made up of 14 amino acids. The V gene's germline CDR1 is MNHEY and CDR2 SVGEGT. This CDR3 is CASSSYGSTGELFF. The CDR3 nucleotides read TGTGCCAGCAGCTCTTACGGTTCCACCGGGGAGCTGTTTTTT.

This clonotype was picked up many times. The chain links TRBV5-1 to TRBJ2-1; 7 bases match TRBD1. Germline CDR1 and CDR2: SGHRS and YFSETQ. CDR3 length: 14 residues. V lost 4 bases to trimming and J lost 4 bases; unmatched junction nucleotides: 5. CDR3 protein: CASSPGQDYNEQFF. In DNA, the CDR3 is TGCGCCAGCAGCCCCGGACAGGATTACAATGAGCAGTTCTTC.

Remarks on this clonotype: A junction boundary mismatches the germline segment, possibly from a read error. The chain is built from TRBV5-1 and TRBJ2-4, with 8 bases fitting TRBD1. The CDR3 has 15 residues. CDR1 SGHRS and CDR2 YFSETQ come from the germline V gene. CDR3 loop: CASSLVGQGQDIQYF. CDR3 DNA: TGCGCCAGCAGCTTGGTAGGACAGGGCCAGGACATCCAGTACTTC.

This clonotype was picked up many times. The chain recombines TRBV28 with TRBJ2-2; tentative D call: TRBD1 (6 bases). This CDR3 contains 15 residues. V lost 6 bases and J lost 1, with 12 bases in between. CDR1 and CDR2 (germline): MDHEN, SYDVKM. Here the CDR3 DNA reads TGTGCCAGCAGGACCGGGACATTGAACACCGGGGAGCTGTTTTTT. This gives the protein CASRTGTLNTGELFF.

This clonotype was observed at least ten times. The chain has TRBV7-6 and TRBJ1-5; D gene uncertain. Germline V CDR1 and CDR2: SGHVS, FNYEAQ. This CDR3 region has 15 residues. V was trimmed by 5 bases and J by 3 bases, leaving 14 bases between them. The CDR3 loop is CASSQIHGFNQPQHF. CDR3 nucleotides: TGTGCCAGCAGCCAGATTCACGGTTTCAATCAGCCCCAGCATTTT.

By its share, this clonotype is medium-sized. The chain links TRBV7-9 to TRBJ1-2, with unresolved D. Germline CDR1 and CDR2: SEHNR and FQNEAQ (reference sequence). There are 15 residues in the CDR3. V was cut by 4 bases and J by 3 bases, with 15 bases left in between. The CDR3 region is CASSYGLGPHYGYTF. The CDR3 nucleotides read TGTGCCAGCAGCTATGGTCTCGGCCCCCACTATGGCTACACCTTC.

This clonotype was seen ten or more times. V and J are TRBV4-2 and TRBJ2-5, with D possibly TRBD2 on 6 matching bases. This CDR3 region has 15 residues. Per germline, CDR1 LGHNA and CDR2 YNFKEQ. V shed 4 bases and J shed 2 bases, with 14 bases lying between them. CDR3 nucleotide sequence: TGTGCCAGCAGCCTCCTTGGGACTGTGCAAGAGACCCAGTACTTC. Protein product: CASSLLGTVQETQYF.

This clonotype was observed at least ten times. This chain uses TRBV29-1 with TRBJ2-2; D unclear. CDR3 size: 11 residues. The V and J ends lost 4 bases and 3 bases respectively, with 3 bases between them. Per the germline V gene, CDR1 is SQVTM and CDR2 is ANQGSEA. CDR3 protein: CSVGDTGELFF. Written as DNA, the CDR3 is TGCAGCGTTGGGGACACCGGGGAGCTGTTTTTT.

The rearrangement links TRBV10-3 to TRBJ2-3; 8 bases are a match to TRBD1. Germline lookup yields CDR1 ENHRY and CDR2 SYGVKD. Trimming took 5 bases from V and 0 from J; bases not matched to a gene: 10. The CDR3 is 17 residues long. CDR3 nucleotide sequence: TGTGCCATCAGTACCTCGGCAGGGGGCGCGAGCACAGATACGCAGTATTTT. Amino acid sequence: CAISTSAGGASTDTQYF.

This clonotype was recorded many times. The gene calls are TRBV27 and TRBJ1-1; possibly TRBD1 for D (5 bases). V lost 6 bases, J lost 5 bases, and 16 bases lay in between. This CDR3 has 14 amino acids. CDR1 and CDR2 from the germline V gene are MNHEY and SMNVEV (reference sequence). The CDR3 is CASRQQDKGTEAFF. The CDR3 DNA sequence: TGTGCCAGCAGGCAACAGGACAAGGGAACTGAAGCTTTCTTT.

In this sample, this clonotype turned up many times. CDR3 loop: CASSRSAGNQPQHF. CDR3 sequence (DNA): TGCGCCAGCAGCAGATCTGCAGGAAATCAGCCCCAGCATTTT. This chain joins TRBV10-2 and TRBJ1-5, with D unclear. CDR1 and CDR2 (germline): WSHSY, SAAADI. V was shortened by 6 bases and J by 4 bases, with 13 bases between the two germline ends. The CDR3 length is 14 residues.

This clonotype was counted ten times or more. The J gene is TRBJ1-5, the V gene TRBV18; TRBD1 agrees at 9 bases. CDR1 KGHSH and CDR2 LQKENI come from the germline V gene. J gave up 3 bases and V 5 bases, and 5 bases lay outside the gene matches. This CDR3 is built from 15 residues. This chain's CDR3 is CASSANRGPNQPQHF. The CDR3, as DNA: TGTGCCAGCTCAGCGAACAGGGGGCCCAATCAGCCCCAGCATTTT.

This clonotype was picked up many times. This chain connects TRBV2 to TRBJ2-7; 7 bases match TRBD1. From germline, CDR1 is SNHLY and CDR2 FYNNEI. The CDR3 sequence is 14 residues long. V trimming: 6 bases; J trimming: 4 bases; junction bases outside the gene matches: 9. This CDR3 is CASRLPGTVYEQYF. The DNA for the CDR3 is TGTGCCAGCAGACTACCAGGGACAGTTTACGAGCAGTACTTC.

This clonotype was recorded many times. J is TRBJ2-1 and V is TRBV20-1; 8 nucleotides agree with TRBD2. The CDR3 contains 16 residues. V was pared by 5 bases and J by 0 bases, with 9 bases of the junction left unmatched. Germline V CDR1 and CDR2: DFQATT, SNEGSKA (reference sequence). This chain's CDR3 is CSAPGLAGISYNEQFF. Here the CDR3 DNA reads TGCAGTGCTCCTGGATTAGCGGGGATCTCCTACAATGAGCAGTTCTTC.

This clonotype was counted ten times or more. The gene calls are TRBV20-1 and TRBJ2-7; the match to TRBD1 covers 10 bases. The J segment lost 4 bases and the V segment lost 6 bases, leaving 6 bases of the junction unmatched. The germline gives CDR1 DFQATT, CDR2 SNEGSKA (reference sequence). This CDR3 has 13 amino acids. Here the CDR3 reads CSATPGQGYEQYF. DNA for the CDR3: TGCAGTGCCACGCCGGGACAGGGGTACGAGCAGTACTTC.

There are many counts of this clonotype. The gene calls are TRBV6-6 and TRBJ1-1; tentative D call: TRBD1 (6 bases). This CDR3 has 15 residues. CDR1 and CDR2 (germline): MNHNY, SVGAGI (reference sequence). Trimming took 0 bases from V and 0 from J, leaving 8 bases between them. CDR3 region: CASSYSHRVNTEAFF. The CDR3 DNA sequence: TGTGCCAGCAGTTACTCGCACAGGGTGAACACTGAAGCTTTCTTT.

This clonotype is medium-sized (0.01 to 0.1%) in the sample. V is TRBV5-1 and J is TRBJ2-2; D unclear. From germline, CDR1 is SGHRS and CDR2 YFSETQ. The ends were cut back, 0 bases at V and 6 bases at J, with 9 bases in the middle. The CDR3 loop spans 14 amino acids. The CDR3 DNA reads TGCGCCAGCAGCTTGGTTAGTCGACCCGGGGAGCTGTTTTTT. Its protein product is CASSLVSRPGELFF.

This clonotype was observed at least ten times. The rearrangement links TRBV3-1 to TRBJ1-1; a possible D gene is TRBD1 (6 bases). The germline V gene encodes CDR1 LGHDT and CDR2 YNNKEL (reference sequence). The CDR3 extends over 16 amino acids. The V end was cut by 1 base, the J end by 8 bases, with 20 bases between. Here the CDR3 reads CASSQGPGQAGGEAFF. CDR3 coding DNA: TGTGCCAGCAGCCAAGGTCCAGGGCAGGCGGGGGGCGAAGCTTTCTTT.